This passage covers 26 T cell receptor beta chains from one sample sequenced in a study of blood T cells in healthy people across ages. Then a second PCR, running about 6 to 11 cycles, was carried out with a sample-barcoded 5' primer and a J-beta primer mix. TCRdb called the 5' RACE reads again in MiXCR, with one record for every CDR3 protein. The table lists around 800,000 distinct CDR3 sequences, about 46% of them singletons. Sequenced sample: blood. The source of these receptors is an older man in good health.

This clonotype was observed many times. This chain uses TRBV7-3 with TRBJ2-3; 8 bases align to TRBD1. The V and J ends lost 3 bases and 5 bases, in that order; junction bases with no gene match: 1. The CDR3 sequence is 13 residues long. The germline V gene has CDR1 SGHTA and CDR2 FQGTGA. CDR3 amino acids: CASSLTGVDTQYF. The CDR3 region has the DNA TGTGCCAGCAGCTTGACAGGGGTAGATACGCAGTATTTT.

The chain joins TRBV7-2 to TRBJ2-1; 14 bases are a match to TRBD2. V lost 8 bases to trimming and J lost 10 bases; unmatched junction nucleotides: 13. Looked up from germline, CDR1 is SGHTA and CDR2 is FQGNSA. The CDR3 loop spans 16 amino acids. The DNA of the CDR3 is TGTGCCAGCCTGGCGACTAGCGGGAGGGCCTCCGGGGAGCAGTTCTTC. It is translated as CASLATSGRASGEQFF.

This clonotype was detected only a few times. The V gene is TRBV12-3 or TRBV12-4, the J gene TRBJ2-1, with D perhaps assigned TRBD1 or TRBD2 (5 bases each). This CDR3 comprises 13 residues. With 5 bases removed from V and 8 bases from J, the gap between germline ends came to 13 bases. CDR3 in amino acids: CASSLGGTYEQFF. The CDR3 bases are TGTGCCAGCAGTCTTGGTGGGACCTATGAGCAGTTCTTC.

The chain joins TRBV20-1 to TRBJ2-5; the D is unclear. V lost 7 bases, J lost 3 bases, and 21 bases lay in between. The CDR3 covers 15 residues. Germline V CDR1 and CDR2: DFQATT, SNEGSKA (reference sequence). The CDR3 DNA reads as TGCAGTGTACAGAATCCAAAGGCCCTAAAAGAGACCCAGTACTTC. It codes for CSVQNPKALKETQYF.

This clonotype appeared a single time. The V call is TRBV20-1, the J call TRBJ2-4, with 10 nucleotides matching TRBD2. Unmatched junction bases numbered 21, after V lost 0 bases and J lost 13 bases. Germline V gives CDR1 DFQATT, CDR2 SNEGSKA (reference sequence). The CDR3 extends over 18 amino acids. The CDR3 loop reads CSARDIGKLAGTYNEQYF. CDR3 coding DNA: TGCAGTGCTAGAGATATCGGTAAACTAGCGGGGACGTACAATGAGCAGTACTTC.

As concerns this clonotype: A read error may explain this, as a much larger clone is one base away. This chain's CDR3 is CANSPSRSYGYTF. The CDR3 bases are TGTGCCAACAGCCCCTCCAGGAGCTATGGCTACACCTTC. The V gene is TRBV28, the J gene TRBJ1-2, with D hard to call. Trimming removed 10 bases at V and 4 bases at J, with 16 bases between. The CDR3 sequence is 13 residues long. Germline V lookup: CDR1 MDHEN, CDR2 SYDVKM.

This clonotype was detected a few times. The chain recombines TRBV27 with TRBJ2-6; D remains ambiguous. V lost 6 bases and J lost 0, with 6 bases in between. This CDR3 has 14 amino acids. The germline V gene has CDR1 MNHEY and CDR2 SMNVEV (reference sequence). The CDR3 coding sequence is TGTGCCAGCAGCCCGGGCTCTGGGGCCAACGTCCTGACTTTC. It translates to CASSPGSGANVLTF.

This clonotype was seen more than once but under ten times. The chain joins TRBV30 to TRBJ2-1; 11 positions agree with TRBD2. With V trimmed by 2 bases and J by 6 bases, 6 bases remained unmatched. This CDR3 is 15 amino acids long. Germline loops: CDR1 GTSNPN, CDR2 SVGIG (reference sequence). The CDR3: CAWSRGLAEFNEQFF. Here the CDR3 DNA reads TGTGCCTGGAGTAGGGGACTAGCGGAATTCAATGAGCAGTTCTTC. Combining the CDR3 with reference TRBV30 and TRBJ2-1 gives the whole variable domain SQTIHQWPATLVQPVGSPLSLECTVEGTSNPNLYWYRQAAGRGLQLLFYSVGIGQISSEVPQNLSASRPQDRQFILSSKKLLLSDSGFYLCAWSRGLAEFNEQFFGPGTRLTVL.

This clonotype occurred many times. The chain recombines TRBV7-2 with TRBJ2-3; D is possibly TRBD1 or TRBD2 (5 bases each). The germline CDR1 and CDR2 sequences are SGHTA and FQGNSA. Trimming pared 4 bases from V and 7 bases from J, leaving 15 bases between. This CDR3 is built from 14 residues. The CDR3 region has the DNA TGTGCCAGCAGCTCGCCGAGGGGTAGCAATACGCAGTATTTT. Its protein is CASSSPRGSNTQYF.

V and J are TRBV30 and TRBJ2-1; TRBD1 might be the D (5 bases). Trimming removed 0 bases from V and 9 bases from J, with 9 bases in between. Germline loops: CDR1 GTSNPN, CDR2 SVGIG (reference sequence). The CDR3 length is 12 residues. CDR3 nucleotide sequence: TGTGCCTGGAGTGTACAAGGGGTTGAGCAGTTCTTC. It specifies CAWSVQGVEQFF.

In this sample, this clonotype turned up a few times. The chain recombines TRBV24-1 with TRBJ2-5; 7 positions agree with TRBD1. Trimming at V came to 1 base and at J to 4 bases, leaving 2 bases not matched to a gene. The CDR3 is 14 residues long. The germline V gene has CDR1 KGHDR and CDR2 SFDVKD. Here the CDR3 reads CATSDFSGGETQYF. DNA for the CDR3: TGTGCCACCAGTGATTTTTCAGGGGGAGAGACCCAGTACTTC.

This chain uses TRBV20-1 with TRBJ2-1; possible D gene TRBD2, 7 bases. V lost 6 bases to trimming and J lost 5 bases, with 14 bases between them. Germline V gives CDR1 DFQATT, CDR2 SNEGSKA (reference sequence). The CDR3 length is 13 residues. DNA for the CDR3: TGCAGTGCAGGGGGGAGGGCGAACAATGAGCAGTTCTTC. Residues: CSAGGRANNEQFF.

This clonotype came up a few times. The CDR3 region has the DNA TGTGCCAGCAGCAAAAAGAGTGACAGCACAGATACGCAGTATTTT. Amino acids: CASSKKSDSTDTQYF. This rearrangement joins TRBV21-1 to TRBJ2-3. TRBV21-1 counts as a pseudogene. This CDR3 is built from 15 residues.

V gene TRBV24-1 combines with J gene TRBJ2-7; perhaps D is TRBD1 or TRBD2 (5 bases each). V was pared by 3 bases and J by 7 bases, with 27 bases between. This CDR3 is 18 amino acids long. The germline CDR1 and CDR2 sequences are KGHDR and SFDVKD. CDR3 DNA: TGTGCCACCAGTGATCCACTAGGAACAGGCGGCTCCTACAATGAGCAGTACTTC. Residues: CATSDPLGTGGSYNEQYF.

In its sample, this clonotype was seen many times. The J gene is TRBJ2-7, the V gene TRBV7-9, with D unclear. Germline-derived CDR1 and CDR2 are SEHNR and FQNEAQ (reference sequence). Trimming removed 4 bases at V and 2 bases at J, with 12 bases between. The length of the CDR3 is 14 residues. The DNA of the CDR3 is TGTGCCAGCAGCTCAAGCAGCGCGCCCTACGAGCAGTACTTC. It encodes CASSSSSAPYEQYF.

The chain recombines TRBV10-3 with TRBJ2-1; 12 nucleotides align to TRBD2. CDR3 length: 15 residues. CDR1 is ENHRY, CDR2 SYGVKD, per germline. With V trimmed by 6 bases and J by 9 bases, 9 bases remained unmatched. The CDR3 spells CAIRTTSGSSGEQFF. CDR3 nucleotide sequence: TGTGCCATCAGAACGACTAGCGGGAGCAGCGGTGAGCAGTTCTTC.

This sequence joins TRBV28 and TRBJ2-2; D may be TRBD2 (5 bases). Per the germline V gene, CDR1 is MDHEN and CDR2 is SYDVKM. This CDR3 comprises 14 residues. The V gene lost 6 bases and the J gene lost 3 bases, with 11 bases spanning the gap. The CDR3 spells CASSRTSYTGELFF. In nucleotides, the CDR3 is TGTGCCAGCAGCCGTACTAGTTACACCGGGGAGCTGTTTTTT.

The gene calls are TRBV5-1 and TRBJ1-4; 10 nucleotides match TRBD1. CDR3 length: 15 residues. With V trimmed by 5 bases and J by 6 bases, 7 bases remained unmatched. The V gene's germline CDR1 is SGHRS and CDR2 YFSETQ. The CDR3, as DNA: TGCGCCAGCAGTTTACGGACAGGGGGGGATGAAAAACTGTTTTTT. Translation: CASSLRTGGDEKLFF.

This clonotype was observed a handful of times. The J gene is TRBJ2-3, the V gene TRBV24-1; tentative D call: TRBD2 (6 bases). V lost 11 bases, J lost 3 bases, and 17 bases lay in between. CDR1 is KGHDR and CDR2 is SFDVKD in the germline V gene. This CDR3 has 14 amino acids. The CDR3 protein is CAIDGGTSTDTQYF. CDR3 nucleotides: TGTGCCATAGACGGCGGGACGTCGACAGATACGCAGTATTTT.

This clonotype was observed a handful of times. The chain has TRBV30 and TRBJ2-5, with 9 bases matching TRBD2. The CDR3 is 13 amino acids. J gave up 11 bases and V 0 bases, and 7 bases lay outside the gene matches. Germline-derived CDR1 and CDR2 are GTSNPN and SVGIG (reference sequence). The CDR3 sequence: CAWSVIAGAEQYF. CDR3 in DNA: TGTGCCTGGAGTGTCATAGCGGGAGCTGAGCAGTACTTC.

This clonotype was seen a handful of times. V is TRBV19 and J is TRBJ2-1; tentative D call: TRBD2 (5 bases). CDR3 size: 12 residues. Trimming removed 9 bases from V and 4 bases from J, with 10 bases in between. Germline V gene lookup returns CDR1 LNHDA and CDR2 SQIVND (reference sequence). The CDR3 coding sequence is TGTGCCAGCGGGAATCGGTACAATGAGCAGTTCTTC. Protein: CASGNRYNEQFF.

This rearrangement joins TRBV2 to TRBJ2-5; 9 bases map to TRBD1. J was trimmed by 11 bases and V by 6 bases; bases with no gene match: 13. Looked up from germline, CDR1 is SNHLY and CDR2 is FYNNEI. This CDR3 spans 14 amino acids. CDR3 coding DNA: TGTGCCAGCAGGGACAGGGGTCTAAACAATGAGCAGTACTTC. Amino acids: CASRDRGLNNEQYF.

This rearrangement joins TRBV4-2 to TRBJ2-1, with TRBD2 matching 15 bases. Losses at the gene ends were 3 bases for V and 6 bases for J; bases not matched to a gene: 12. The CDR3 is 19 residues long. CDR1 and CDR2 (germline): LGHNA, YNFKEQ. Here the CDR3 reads CASSQRTSGRVAGGNEQFF. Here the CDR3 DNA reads TGTGCCAGCAGCCAGCGGACTAGCGGGAGGGTCGCCGGGGGCAATGAGCAGTTCTTC.

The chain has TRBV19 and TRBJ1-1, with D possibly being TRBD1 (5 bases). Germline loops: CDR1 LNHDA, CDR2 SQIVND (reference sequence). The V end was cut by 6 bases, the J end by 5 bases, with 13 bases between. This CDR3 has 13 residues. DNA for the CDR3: TGTGCCAGTAGCCAGGGCAGGGTAACTGAAGCTTTCTTT. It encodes CASSQGRVTEAFF.

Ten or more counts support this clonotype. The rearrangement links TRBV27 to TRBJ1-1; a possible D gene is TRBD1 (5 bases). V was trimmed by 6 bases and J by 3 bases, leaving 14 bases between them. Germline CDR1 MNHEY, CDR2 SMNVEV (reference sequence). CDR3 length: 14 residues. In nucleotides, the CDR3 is TGTGCCAGCAGCCCGTGGGGGGAGGACACTGAAGCTTTCTTT. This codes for CASSPWGEDTEAFF.

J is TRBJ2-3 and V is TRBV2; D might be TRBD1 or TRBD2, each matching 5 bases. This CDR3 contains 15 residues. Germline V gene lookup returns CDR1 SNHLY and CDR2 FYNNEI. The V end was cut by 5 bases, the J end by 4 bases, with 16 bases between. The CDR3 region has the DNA TGTGCCAGCAGTCTGGGGCAGCTGGAGGCAGATACGCAGTATTTT. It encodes CASSLGQLEADTQYF.